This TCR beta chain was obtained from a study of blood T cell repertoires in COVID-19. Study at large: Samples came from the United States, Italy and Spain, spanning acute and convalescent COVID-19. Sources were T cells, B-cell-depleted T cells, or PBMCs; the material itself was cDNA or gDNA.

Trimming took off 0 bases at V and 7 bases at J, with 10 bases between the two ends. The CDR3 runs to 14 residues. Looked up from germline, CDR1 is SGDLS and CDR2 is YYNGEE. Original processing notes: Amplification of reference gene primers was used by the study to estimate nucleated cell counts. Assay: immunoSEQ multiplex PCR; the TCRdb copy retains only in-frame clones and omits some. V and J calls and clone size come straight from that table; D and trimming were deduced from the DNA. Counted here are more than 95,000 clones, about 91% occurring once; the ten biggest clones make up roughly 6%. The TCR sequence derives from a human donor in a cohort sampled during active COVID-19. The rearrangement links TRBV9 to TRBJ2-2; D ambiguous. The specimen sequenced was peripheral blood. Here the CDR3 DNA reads TGTGCCAGCAGCGTAGGTCGTTTAGTCGGGGAGCTGTTTTTT. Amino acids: CASSVGRLVGELFF.